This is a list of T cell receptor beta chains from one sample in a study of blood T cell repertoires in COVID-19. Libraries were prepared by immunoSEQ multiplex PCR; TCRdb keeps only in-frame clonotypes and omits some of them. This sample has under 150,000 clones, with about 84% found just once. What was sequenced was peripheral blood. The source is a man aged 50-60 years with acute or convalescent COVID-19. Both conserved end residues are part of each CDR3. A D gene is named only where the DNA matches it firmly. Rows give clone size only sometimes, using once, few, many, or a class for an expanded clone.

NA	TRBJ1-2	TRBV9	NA	CASRGGDYGYTF	TGTGCCTCCCGGGGGGGGGACTATGGCTACACCTTC
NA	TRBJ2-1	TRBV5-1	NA	CASSLAQGYNEQFF	TGCGCCAGCAGCTTGGCCCAGGGGTACAATGAGCAGTTCTTC
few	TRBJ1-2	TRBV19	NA	CASSIGPSGYGYTF	TGTGCCAGTAGTATAGGACCCTCAGGGTATGGCTACACCTTC
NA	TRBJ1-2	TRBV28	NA	CASKQGSDGYTF	TGTGCCAGCAAGCAGGGGTCGGATGGCTACACCTTC
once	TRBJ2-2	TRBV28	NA	CASSRPEMRELFF	TGTGCCAGCAGCAGGCCTGAGATGAGAGAGCTGTTTTTT
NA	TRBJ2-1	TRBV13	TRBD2	CASSLSLEAGVSYNEQFF	TGTGCCAGCAGCTTATCTCTGGAAGCGGGAGTCTCCTACAATGAGCAGTTCTTC
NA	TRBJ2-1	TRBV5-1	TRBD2	CASSPSSRGADGEQFF	TGCGCCAGCAGCCCGTCTTCGCGGGGGGCTGATGGGGAGCAGTTCTTC
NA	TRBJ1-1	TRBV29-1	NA	CSVGTYTEAFF	TGCAGCGTTGGAACTTACACTGAAGCTTTCTTT
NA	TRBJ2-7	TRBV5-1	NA	CASSLGRGSYEQYF	TGCGCCAGCAGCTTGGGCCGAGGGTCCTACGAGCAGTACTTC
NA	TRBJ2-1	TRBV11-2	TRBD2	CASSRARGGYNEQFF	TGTGCCAGCAGCCGCGCCCGGGGGGGCTACAATGAGCAGTTCTTC
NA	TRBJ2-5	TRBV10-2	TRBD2	CASALAGGRETQYF	TGCGCCAGCGCTCTAGCGGGGGGGAGGGAGACCCAGTACTTC
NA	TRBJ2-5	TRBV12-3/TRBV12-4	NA	CASSLEGPETQYF	TGTGCCAGCAGCCTAGAGGGCCCAGAGACCCAGTACTTC
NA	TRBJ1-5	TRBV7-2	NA	CASSPRAGAGNQPQHF	TGTGCCAGCAGCCCTAGAGCGGGTGCCGGCAATCAGCCCCAGCATTTT